The 25 T cell receptor beta chains given below trace back to one sample, sequenced in a study of blood T cells in healthy people across ages. Next came a second PCR, run for about 7 to 11 cycles, which used a sample-barcoded 5' primer along with a J-beta primer mix. TCRdb re-called the 5' RACE reads with MiXCR, one entry per CDR3 protein. The repertoire holds just under 550,000 distinct CDR3 sequences, less than 25% seen once, with around 10% in the top ten. These data also formed part of another study, on T cells of mothers and their children.

Sequencing was done on a sample of blood. Source of these receptors: a boy between 10 and 17 years old in good health.

This sequence joins TRBV4-2 and TRBJ2-6; the match to TRBD1 covers 9 bases. Trimming cost V 7 bases and J 0 bases; bases outside gene matches: 1. CDR3 length: 15 amino acids. CDR1 and CDR2 (germline): LGHNA, YNFKEQ. CDR3 sequence: CASKDRGSGANVLTF. CDR3 coding DNA: TGTGCCAGCAAGGACAGGGGCTCTGGGGCCAACGTCCTGACTTTC.

This chain uses TRBV7-3 with TRBJ2-5; D may be TRBD2 (5 bases). This CDR3 has 13 residues. Germline V gene data show CDR1 as SGHTA and CDR2 as FQGTGA. V lost 5 bases and J lost 1, with 8 bases in between. CDR3 sequence (DNA): TGTGCCAGCAGCAGGACTCCCCAAGAGACCCAGTACTTC. Protein: CASSRTPQETQYF. The full variable domain, in which reference TRBV7-3 and TRBJ2-5 provide the parts outside the CDR3, is GAGVSQTPSNKVTEKGKYVELRCDPISGHTALYWYRQSLGQGPEFLIYFQGTGAADDSGLPNDRFFAVRPEGSVSTLKIQRTERGDSAVYLCASSRTPQETQYFGPGTRLLVL.

About this clonotype itself: One junction end does not reproduce the germline sequence, and a read error may be involved. The rearrangement links TRBV30 to TRBJ1-4; D uncertain. The CDR3 has 12 amino acids. The germline V gene encodes CDR1 GTSNPN and CDR2 SVGIG (reference sequence). CDR3 residues: CAWNQEGEQLFF. Written as DNA, the CDR3 is TGTGCCTGGAACCAGGAGGGTGAACAACTGTTTTTT. Full variable domain (outside the CDR3, taken from reference TRBV30 and TRBJ1-4): SQTIHQWPATLVQPVGSPLSLECTVEGTSNPNLYWYRQAAGRGLQLLFYSVGIGQISSEVPQNLSASRPQDRQFILSSKKLLLSDSGFYLCAWNQEGEQLFFGSGTQLSVL.

This sequence joins TRBV29-1 and TRBJ2-7, with 9 bases that match TRBD2. V shed 4 bases and J 0 bases; nucleotides not matched to a gene: 10. The germline gives CDR1 SQVTM, CDR2 ANQGSEA. This CDR3 is built from 16 residues. CDR3 DNA: TGCAGCGTTGTTGTGACTAGCGGTGAAAACTCCTACGAGCAGTACTTC. This encodes CSVVVTSGENSYEQYF.

This clonotype was seen more than once but under ten times. V gene TRBV7-9 combines with J gene TRBJ2-5, with 7 bases aligning to TRBD1. V lost 3 bases to trimming and J lost 5 bases; unmatched junction nucleotides: 3. Germline V gene data show CDR1 as SEHNR and CDR2 as FQNEAQ (reference sequence). The CDR3 is made up of 13 amino acids. The CDR3, as DNA: TGTGCCAGCAGCTTCGACAGGGTGGAGACCCAGTACTTC. Translation gives CASSFDRVETQYF.

This clonotype was seen a few times. CDR3 nucleotides: TGTGCCAGCAGCTTAAACGGGTGGGCCTCCTACGAGCAGTACTTC. Protein sequence: CASSLNGWASYEQYF. The rearrangement joins TRBV7-2 to TRBJ2-7; no definite D call. Germline CDR1 is SGHTA and CDR2 is FQGNSA. Trimming cost V 2 bases and J 0 bases, with 11 bases left between them. The CDR3 runs to 15 residues.

The chain carries TRBV20-1 and TRBJ2-5, with 7 bases matching TRBD1. The CDR3 spans 13 residues. J gave up 4 bases and V 2 bases, and 4 bases lay outside the gene matches. Germline V gene data show CDR1 as DFQATT and CDR2 as SNEGSKA (reference sequence). CDR3 sequence: CSARLTGTETQYF. Written as DNA, the CDR3 is TGCAGTGCTAGATTGACAGGGACAGAGACCCAGTACTTC.

The V gene is TRBV6-6, the J gene TRBJ2-2, with 7 bases matching TRBD1. The CDR3 has 13 amino acids. CDR1 is MNHNY, CDR2 SVGAGI, per germline (reference sequence). V trimming: 7 bases; J trimming: 5 bases; junction bases outside the gene matches: 4. The CDR3 region is CASTQGVTGELFF. The CDR3, as DNA: TGTGCCAGCACCCAGGGGGTTACCGGGGAGCTGTTTTTT.

The sample holds a few counts of this clonotype. The chain employs TRBV27 and TRBJ2-5; possible D gene TRBD2, 6 bases. The end of the DNA is better explained by TRBJ2-7, so the J call may be wrong. Germline CDR1 reads MNHEY; CDR2 reads SMNVEV (reference sequence). The CDR3 is made up of 18 amino acids. The CDR3 spells CASGPWGGRVQVSYEQYF. The CDR3, as DNA: TGTGCCAGCGGGCCCTGGGGAGGTCGCGTTCAAGTCTCCTACGAGCAGTACTTC.

This clonotype was seen a single time. The chain is built from TRBV27 and TRBJ1-1; D possibly corresponds to TRBD1 (5 bases). Trimming removed 2 bases from V and 1 base from J, with 8 bases in between. The CDR3 length is 14 residues. The germline V gene encodes CDR1 MNHEY and CDR2 SMNVEV (reference sequence). CDR3 amino acids: CASSLSDRNTEAFF. In DNA form, the CDR3 reads TGTGCCAGCAGTTTAAGCGACAGGAACACTGAAGCTTTCTTT.

This clonotype has a handful of counts. The CDR3 DNA reads TGTGCCAGCAGCTTAGATAGAGCGGATCTAGGCACAGATACGCAGTATTTT. Amino acid sequence: CASSLDRADLGTDTQYF. This sequence joins TRBV11-2 and TRBJ2-3, with D perhaps TRBD2 (5 bases). V lost 0 bases to trimming and J lost 1 base, with 14 bases between them. The CDR3 spans 17 residues. Germline V gives CDR1 SGHAT, CDR2 FQNNGV.

As concerns this clonotype: At one boundary the junction diverges from the germline segment, which might be a read error. This chain links TRBV20-1 with TRBJ1-6, with D unresolved. The CDR3 is 13 residues long. Germline V gene lookup returns CDR1 DFQATT and CDR2 SNEGSKA (reference sequence). CDR3 sequence: CSGGGENNSLLHF. The CDR3 DNA follows: TGCAGTGGTGGAGGAGAAAATAATTCACTCCTCCACTTT.

In its sample, this clonotype was seen a few times. V is TRBV6-5 and J is TRBJ1-2; 7 bases are a match to TRBD1. The CDR3 contains 15 residues. Per germline, CDR1 MNHEY and CDR2 SVGAGI. J lost 4 bases, V lost 0 bases, and 5 bases had no gene match. The CDR3 bases are TGTGCCAGCAGTTACTCCGGGACAGATATCTATGGCTACACCTTC. The encoded protein is CASSYSGTDIYGYTF.

The chain combines TRBV5-5 with TRBJ2-5; D unclear. The J call may be in error: the DNA end matches TRBJ2-7 better. The germline V gene encodes CDR1 SGHKS and CDR2 YYEKEE (reference sequence). The CDR3 is 12 amino acids. The CDR3 nucleotides read TGTGCCAGCAGCTCGGATGCCTACGAGCAGTACTTC. It is translated as CASSSDAYEQYF.

The rearrangement links TRBV12-3 or TRBV12-4 to TRBJ2-5; no reliable D call. This CDR3 comprises 15 residues. V was pared by 2 bases and J by 5 bases, with 15 bases between. The CDR3 region has the DNA TGTGCCAGCAGTTTACTGAGTCGTTTTGGGGAGACCCAGTACTTC. Translation gives CASSLLSRFGETQYF.

V gene TRBV30 combines with J gene TRBJ1-3; D not certain. The CDR3 spans 14 residues. CDR1 and CDR2 (germline): GTSNPN, SVGIG (reference sequence). V dropped 2 bases and J dropped 2 bases, with 10 bases sitting between them. The CDR3 nucleotides read TGTGCCTGGAGTAAGGGAATCACTGGAAACACCATATATTTT. It codes for CAWSKGITGNTIYF.

The CDR3 protein is CSVSPGDRVFHEQFF. Here the CDR3 DNA reads TGCAGCGTTTCTCCAGGGGACAGGGTCTTCCATGAGCAGTTCTTC. The chain is built from TRBV29-1 and TRBJ2-1, with 9 bases aligning to TRBD1. The trim removed 5 bases at V and 8 bases at J, leaving 13 bases unmatched. The CDR3 covers 15 residues. In germline, CDR1 is SQVTM, CDR2 ANQGSEA.

This clonotype was recorded once. One junction end disagrees with the germline gene, perhaps due to a read error. The gene calls are TRBV5-1 and TRBJ2-3; D gene uncertain. Germline CDR1 and CDR2: SGHRS and YFSETQ. CDR3 length equals 15 residues. CDR3: CSSSLKKRHTDTQYF. In nucleotides, the CDR3 is TGCTCCAGCAGCTTGAAAAAGCGCCACACAGATACGCAGTATTTT.

There are a few counts of this clonotype. The chain is built from TRBV6-6 and TRBJ1-2; D gene ambiguous. Trimming pared 7 bases from V and 5 bases from J, leaving 14 bases between. This CDR3 has 13 residues. CDR1 is MNHNY and CDR2 is SVGAGI in the germline V gene (reference sequence). Here the CDR3 reads CASTLTDIYGYTF. CDR3 DNA sequence: TGTGCCAGCACCCTTACCGACATTTATGGCTACACCTTC.

The chain employs TRBV4-1 and TRBJ2-5; D ambiguous. The CDR3 loop spans 15 amino acids. Germline V gives CDR1 MGHRA, CDR2 YSYEKL. Trimming stripped 0 bases from V and 2 bases from J, with 10 bases between. In DNA, the CDR3 is TGCGCCAGCAGCCAAGATTCAGGCAGACAAGAGACCCAGTACTTC. Translating gives CASSQDSGRQETQYF.

The gene calls are TRBV28 and TRBJ2-7, with a possible D match to TRBD1 (5 bases). From germline, CDR1 is MDHEN and CDR2 SYDVKM. The V end lost 7 bases, the J end lost 5 bases, and 18 bases lay between the germline ends. The CDR3 extends over 14 amino acids. The CDR3 coding sequence is TGTGCCAGCACCGCCGGACACCCAGTAAACGAGCAGTACTTC. This codes for CASTAGHPVNEQYF. The variable domain in full, with the rest retrieved from reference TRBV28 and TRBJ2-7, is DVKVTQSSRYLVKRTGEKVFLECVQDMDHENMFWYRQDPGLGLRLIYFSYDVKMKEKGDIPEGYSVSREKKERFSLILESASTNQTSMYLCASTAGHPVNEQYFGPGTRLTVT.

This clonotype was seen a handful of times. The chain couples TRBV20-1 to TRBJ2-5, with 8 nucleotides matching TRBD2. Germline V lookup: CDR1 DFQATT, CDR2 SNEGSKA (reference sequence). CDR3 length equals 16 residues. V shed 0 bases, J shed 7 bases, and the junction held 13 bases outside the gene matches. In DNA form, the CDR3 reads TGCAGTGCTAGAGATGGTCTTCGGGGGGGCATAGGGACCCAGTACTTC. This codes for CSARDGLRGGIGTQYF.

This chain connects TRBV4-1 to TRBJ2-1; D is uncertain. With 0 bases removed from V and 14 bases from J, the gap between germline ends came to 20 bases. The germline gives CDR1 MGHRA, CDR2 YSYEKL. This CDR3 comprises 15 residues. CDR3 loop: CASSQDRQFPRPEFF. In DNA, the CDR3 is TGCGCCAGCAGCCAAGACCGACAATTTCCCCGACCGGAGTTCTTC.

The genes are TRBV7-2 and TRBJ1-1, with D perhaps matching TRBD1 (6 bases). The CDR3 is made up of 15 amino acids. CDR1 is SGHTA, CDR2 FQGNSA, per germline. V lost 1 base, J lost 1 base, and 10 bases lay in between. The CDR3 spells CASSLGATGNTEAFF. The CDR3 region has the DNA TGTGCCAGCAGCTTAGGGGCGACAGGGAACACTGAAGCTTTCTTT.

This chain's CDR3 is CSVKGDRAQETQYF. DNA of the CDR3: TGCAGTGTAAAGGGGGACAGGGCCCAAGAGACCCAGTACTTC. The chain carries TRBV20-1 and TRBJ2-5; 9 nucleotides agree with TRBD1. Germline V lookup: CDR1 DFQATT, CDR2 SNEGSKA (reference sequence). Trimming cost V 7 bases and J 1 base; bases outside gene matches: 7. This CDR3 has 14 amino acids.